One T cell receptor beta chain is described in this entry. Repertoires were generated with immunoSEQ multiplex PCR, while TCRdb's copy carries only in-frame clones and drops some. The repertoire holds some 94,000 clones, about 94% seen once, with 0.25% to 0.35% in the top ten. The data are from a study of technical replicates of blood from several donors. The sample was T cells isolated from PBMCs. This clonotype originated in a human donor in good health.

The CDR3 DNA follows: TGCGCCAGCAGCTTGGTTATGCGGGCGAACACCGGGGAGCTGTTTTTT. It codes for CASSLVMRANTGELFF. The rearrangement links TRBV5-1 to TRBJ2-2, with D tentatively TRBD2 (5 bases). The germline V and J ends were trimmed by 0 bases and 0 bases, with 9 bases remaining between them. The CDR3 loop spans 16 amino acids. The germline V gene encodes CDR1 SGHRS and CDR2 YFSETQ.